These 16 T cell receptor beta chains originate from one sample sequenced in a study of blood T cells in healthy people across ages. With a J-beta primer mix and a sample-barcoded 5' primer, a second PCR ran about 7 to 12 cycles. Each CDR3 protein is one row after TCRdb ran MiXCR on the 5' RACE reads. The data contain more than 650,000 distinct CDR3 sequences, 20% to 25% of them singletons. The sample comprised blood. The receptors originated from a man aged 70-80 years in good health.

This clonotype has just a few counts. The chain is built from TRBV7-7 and TRBJ2-1, with D uncertain. The J call may be mistaken, given a closer DNA end match to TRBJ2-5. The germline V gene encodes CDR1 SSHAT and CDR2 FNYEAQ (reference sequence). There are 14 residues in the CDR3. The CDR3 coding sequence is TGTGCCAGCAGCCAATCTTCTCTTGGGGAGACCCAGTACTTC. Its protein product is CASSQSSLGETQYF.

The J gene is TRBJ2-7, the V gene TRBV15; D unresolved. Germline CDR1 and CDR2: LNHNV and YYDKDF (reference sequence). V lost 1 base and J lost 3, with 4 bases in between. This CDR3 has 12 residues. The CDR3 DNA is TGTGCCACCAGCAGAGCCGGCTACGAGCAGTACTTC. Translation: CATSRAGYEQYF.

V usage is TRBV19 and J usage is TRBJ2-3, with 8 bases lining up with TRBD2. CDR3 length: 16 amino acids. Per the germline V gene, CDR1 is LNHDA and CDR2 is SQIVND (reference sequence). V dropped 7 bases and J dropped 5; count of bases not matched to a gene: 14. CDR3 nucleotides: TGTGCCAGTACTGGACTAGCAGGAGGGTCGGGAGATACGCAGTATTTT. This codes for CASTGLAGGSGDTQYF.

The rearrangement links TRBV4-1 to TRBJ2-7, with TRBD2 matching 7 bases. The V gene's germline CDR1 is MGHRA and CDR2 YSYEKL. The V segment lost 0 bases and the J segment 3 bases; nucleotides outside the gene matches: 5. This CDR3 region has 15 residues. Here the CDR3 reads CASSQEGLPSYEQYF. For the CDR3, the DNA is TGCGCCAGCAGCCAAGAGGGACTACCGAGCTACGAGCAGTACTTC.

This clonotype was counted a few times. V and J are TRBV6-2 or TRBV6-3 and TRBJ2-5; no clear D. CDR3 length: 17 residues. V gave up 5 bases and J gave up 0 bases, with 19 bases separating them. The germline gives CDR1 MNHEY, CDR2 SVGEGT. The CDR3 protein is CASSIQPDGRNQETQYF. The CDR3 DNA follows: TGTGCCAGCAGTATCCAACCGGACGGTCGAAACCAAGAGACCCAGTACTTC.

The J gene is TRBJ2-3, the V gene TRBV7-6; D is ambiguous. The germline V gene has CDR1 SGHVS and CDR2 FNYEAQ. The CDR3 spans 12 residues. The V end was cut by 5 bases, the J end by 5 bases, with 8 bases between. The CDR3 here is CASSPVEDTQYF. CDR3 nucleotide sequence: TGTGCCAGCAGCCCGGTTGAAGATACGCAGTATTTT. The full variable domain, in which reference TRBV7-6 and TRBJ2-3 provide the parts outside the CDR3, is GAGVSQSPRYKVTKRGQDVALRCDPISGHVSLYWYRQALGQGPEFLTYFNYEAQQDKSGLPNDRFSAERPEGSISTLTIQRTEQRDSAMYRCASSPVEDTQYFGPGTRLTVL.

The V call is TRBV6-4, the J call TRBJ2-3; 7 nucleotides line up with TRBD2. CDR3 length: 16 residues. Germline V gene data show CDR1 as MRHNA and CDR2 as SNTAGT. Trimming took 0 bases from V and 0 from J; bases not matched to a gene: 3. The CDR3 is CASSDSVGGSTDTQYF. CDR3 coding DNA: TGTGCCAGCAGTGACTCGGTCGGGGGGAGCACAGATACGCAGTATTTT.

The chain carries TRBV18 and TRBJ2-1; D perhaps matches TRBD1 (6 bases). The CDR3 length is 14 residues. The V gene lost 3 bases and the J gene lost 7 bases, with 13 bases spanning the gap. Germline CDR1 KGHSH, CDR2 LQKENI. The CDR3 loop reads CASSPLSDRNEQFF. The CDR3 DNA follows: TGTGCCAGCTCACCCTTATCAGACAGGAATGAGCAGTTCTTC.

The chain links TRBV7-6 to TRBJ2-2; no reliable D call. The CDR3 runs 14 residues. Deletions cut 1 base from V and 2 bases from J, with 5 bases between. Germline CDR1 is SGHVS and CDR2 is FNYEAQ. The chain's CDR3 is CASSLVSNTGELFF. The CDR3 nucleotides read TGTGCCAGCAGCTTAGTATCCAACACCGGGGAGCTGTTTTTT. The complete variable domain, with remaining parts taken from reference TRBV7-6 and TRBJ2-2, reads GAGVSQSPRYKVTKRGQDVALRCDPISGHVSLYWYRQALGQGPEFLTYFNYEAQQDKSGLPNDRFSAERPEGSISTLTIQRTEQRDSAMYRCASSLVSNTGELFFGEGSRLTVL.

This clonotype occurred many times. The V gene is TRBV12-3 or TRBV12-4, the J gene TRBJ2-5, with 8 bases matching TRBD1. V gave up 6 bases and J gave up 2 bases; unmatched junction bases: 2. The CDR3 covers 13 residues. CDR3 amino acids: CASSRDRQETQYF. CDR3 in DNA: TGTGCCAGCAGCCGGGACAGGCAAGAGACCCAGTACTTC.

The V call is TRBV2, the J call TRBJ2-1; TRBD1 aligns across 8 bases. CDR1 is SNHLY and CDR2 is FYNNEI in the germline V gene. The CDR3 consists of 15 residues. The junction had 10 bases not matched to a gene; V was cut back by 8 bases and J by 4 bases. CDR3 amino acids: CASRSTRTGYNEQFF. The CDR3 DNA sequence: TGTGCCAGCCGCTCGACACGGACAGGGTACAATGAGCAGTTCTTC.

The V call is TRBV12-3 or TRBV12-4, the J call TRBJ2-1; TRBD2 matches 7 bases. V was pared by 2 bases and J by 2 bases, with 6 bases of the junction left unmatched. The CDR3 runs 16 residues. CDR3 in amino acids: CASSLSLADTYNEQFF. DNA for the CDR3: TGTGCCAGCAGTTTATCTCTAGCGGACACCTACAATGAGCAGTTCTTC.

This sequence joins TRBV20-1 and TRBJ2-5; 11 positions agree with TRBD2. V was clipped by 1 base and J by 5 bases; unmatched bases: 6. The CDR3 spans 15 residues. Germline loops: CDR1 DFQATT, CDR2 SNEGSKA (reference sequence). CDR3 residues: CSARARTSGLETQYF. The CDR3 region has the DNA TGCAGTGCTAGAGCTCGGACTAGCGGGTTGGAGACCCAGTACTTC.

V gene TRBV12-3 or TRBV12-4 combines with J gene TRBJ1-5; D uncertain. V was clipped by 6 bases and J by 3 bases, with 12 bases between them. The CDR3 consists of 14 residues. The CDR3 sequence: CASRPTGTNQPQHF. CDR3 coding DNA: TGTGCCAGCAGACCGACGGGCACCAATCAGCCCCAGCATTTT.

The V gene is TRBV7-2, the J gene TRBJ1-4; D remains unclear. From germline, CDR1 is SGHTA and CDR2 FQGNSA. The CDR3 runs to 13 residues. V was shortened by 3 bases and J by 4 bases, with 6 bases between the two germline ends. The CDR3: CASSFQSNEKLFF. Here the CDR3 DNA reads TGTGCCAGCAGCTTTCAGAGTAATGAAAAACTGTTTTTT.

This clonotype was seen more than once but under ten times. The rearrangement links TRBV11-2 to TRBJ1-3, with D unclear. Germline CDR1 and CDR2: SGHAT and FQNNGV. This CDR3 has 13 amino acids. V lost 2 bases and J 7 bases, leaving 9 bases between the germline ends. The CDR3 DNA follows: TGTGCCAGCAGCTTAAATGCGGCGAACACCATATATTTT. Its translation is CASSLNAANTIYF.